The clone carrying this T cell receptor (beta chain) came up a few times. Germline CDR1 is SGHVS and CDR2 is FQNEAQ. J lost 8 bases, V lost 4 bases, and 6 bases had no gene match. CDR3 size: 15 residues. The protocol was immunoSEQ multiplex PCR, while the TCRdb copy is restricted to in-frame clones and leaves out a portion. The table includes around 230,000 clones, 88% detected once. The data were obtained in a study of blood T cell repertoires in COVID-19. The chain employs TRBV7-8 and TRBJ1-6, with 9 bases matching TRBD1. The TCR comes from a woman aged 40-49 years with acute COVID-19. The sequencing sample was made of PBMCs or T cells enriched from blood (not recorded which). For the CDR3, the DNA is TGTGCCAGCAGCTCCGGGACAGGGAAGGATTCACCCCTCCACTTT. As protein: CASSSGTGKDSPLHF.